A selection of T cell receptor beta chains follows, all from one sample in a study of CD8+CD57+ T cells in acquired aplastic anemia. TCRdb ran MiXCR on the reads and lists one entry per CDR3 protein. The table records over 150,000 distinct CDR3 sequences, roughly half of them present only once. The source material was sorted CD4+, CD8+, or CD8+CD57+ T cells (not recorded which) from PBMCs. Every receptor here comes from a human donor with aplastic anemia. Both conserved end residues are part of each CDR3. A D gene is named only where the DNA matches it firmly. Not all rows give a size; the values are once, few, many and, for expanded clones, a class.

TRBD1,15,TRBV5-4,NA,CASSTARTGDYDQYF
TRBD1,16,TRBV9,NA,CASSVFDRQGSYGYTF
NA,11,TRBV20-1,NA,CSAGGHLEAFF
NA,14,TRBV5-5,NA,CASRLNDSPYEQYF
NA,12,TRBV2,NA,CASSEAGDTQYF
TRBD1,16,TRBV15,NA,CATSTRDGTGSYEQYF
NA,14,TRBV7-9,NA,CASSTSTDLLPQHF
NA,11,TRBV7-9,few,CASSYQGGYTF
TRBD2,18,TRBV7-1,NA,CASSSVSGGRMPYNEQFF
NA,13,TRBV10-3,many,CAISSGSSYEQYF
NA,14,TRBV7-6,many,CASSLGASVYEQYF
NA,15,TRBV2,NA,CASSHLGEGSEKLFF
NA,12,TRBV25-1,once,CASSPGAFNQYF
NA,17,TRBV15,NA,CATSRDAEGETQYGYTF
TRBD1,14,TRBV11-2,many,CASSLGGQDREAFF
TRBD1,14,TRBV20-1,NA,CSALKTGERQPQHF
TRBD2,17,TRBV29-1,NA,CSVEDPGRTSGTYEQYF